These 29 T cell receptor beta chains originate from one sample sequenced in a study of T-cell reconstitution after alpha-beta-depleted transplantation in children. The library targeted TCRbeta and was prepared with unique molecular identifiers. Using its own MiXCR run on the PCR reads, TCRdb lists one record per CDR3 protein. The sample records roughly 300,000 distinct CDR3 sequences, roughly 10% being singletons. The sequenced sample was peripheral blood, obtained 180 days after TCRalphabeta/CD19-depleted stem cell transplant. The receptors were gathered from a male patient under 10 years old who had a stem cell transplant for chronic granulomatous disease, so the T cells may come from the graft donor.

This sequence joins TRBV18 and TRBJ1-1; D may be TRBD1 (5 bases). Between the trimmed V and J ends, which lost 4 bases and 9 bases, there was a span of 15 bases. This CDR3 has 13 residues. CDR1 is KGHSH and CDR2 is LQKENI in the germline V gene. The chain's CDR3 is CASSQTQDRKAFF. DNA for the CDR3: TGTGCCAGCTCACAAACACAGGATCGGAAAGCTTTCTTT. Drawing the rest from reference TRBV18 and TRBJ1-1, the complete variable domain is NAGVMQNPRHLVRRRGQEARLRCSPMKGHSHVYWYRQLPEEGLKFMVYLQKENIIDESGMPKERFSAEFPKEGPSILRIQQVVRGDSAAYFCASSQTQDRKAFFGQGTRLTVV.

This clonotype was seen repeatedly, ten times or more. The CDR3 sequence is CASSLVSGDNEQFF. The CDR3 DNA follows: TGCGCCAGCAGCTTGGTTTCTGGGGATAATGAGCAGTTCTTC. J is TRBJ2-1 and V is TRBV5-1; D gene unclear. CDR1 SGHRS and CDR2 YFSETQ come from the germline V gene. This CDR3 is 14 amino acids long. The V gene lost 0 bases and the J gene lost 7 bases, with 11 bases spanning the gap.

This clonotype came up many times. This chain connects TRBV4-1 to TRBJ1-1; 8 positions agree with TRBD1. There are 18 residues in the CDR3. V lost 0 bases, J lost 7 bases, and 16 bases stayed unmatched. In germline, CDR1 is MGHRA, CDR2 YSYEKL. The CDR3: CASSQDPTGQGLLFEAFF. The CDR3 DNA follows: TGCGCCAGCAGCCAAGATCCCACAGGACAGGGCCTACTTTTTGAAGCTTTCTTT.

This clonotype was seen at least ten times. The CDR3, as DNA: TGTGCCAGCAGTTACTCCGGCTTCTATGGCTACACCTTC. It yields the protein CASSYSGFYGYTF. V and J are TRBV6-5 and TRBJ1-2, with no clear D. V gave up 0 bases and J gave up 4 bases, with 6 bases separating them. Germline assignment: CDR1 MNHEY and CDR2 SVGAGI. CDR3 length: 13 amino acids.

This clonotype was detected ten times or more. CDR3 sequence reads: CASRMGLASSYEQYF. The CDR3 nucleotides read TGTGCCAGCAGGATGGGACTAGCTTCCTCCTACGAGCAGTACTTC. The chain combines TRBV12-3 or TRBV12-4 with TRBJ2-7, with 9 bases that match TRBD2. The V and J ends lost 6 bases and 0 bases, in that order; junction bases with no gene match: 6. This CDR3 region has 15 residues.

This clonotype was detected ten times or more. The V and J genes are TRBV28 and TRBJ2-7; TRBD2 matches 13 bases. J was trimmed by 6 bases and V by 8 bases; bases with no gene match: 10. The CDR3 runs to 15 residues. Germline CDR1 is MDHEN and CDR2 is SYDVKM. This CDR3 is CASRNALAGGIEQYF. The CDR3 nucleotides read TGTGCCAGCCGAAATGCACTAGCGGGAGGGATCGAGCAGTACTTC.

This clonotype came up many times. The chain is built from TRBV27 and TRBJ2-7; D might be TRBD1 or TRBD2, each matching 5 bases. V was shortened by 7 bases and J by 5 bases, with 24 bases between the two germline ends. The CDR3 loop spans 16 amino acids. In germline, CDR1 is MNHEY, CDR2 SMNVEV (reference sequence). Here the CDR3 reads CASKTLIRDGSNEQYF. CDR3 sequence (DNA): TGTGCCAGCAAAACTTTGATACGGGACGGGTCAAACGAGCAGTACTTC.

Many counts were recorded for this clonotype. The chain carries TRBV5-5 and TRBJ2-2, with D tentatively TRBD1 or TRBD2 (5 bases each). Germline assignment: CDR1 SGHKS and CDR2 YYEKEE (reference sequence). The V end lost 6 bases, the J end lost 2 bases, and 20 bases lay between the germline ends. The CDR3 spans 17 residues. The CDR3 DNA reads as TGTGCCAGCACCCTTAGGTTGGGACGGGGAAACACCGGGGAGCTGTTTTTT. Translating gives CASTLRLGRGNTGELFF.

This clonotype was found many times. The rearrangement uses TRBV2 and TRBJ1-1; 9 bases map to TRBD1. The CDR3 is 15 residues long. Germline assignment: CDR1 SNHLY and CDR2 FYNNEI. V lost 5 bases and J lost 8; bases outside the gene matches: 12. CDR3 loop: CASSTSGTGPGEAFF. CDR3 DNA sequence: TGTGCCAGCAGTACCTCCGGGACAGGGCCCGGGGAAGCTTTCTTT.

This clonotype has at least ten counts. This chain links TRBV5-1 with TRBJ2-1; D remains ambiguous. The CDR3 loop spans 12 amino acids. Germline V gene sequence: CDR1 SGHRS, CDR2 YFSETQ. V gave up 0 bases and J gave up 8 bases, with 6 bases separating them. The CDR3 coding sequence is TGCGCCAGCAGCTTGGAGTCCGATGAGCAGTTCTTC. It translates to CASSLESDEQFF.

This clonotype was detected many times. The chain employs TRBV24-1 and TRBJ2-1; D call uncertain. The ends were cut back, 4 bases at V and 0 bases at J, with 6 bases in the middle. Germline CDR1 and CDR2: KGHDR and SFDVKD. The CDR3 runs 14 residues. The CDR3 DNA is TGTGCCACCAGTGAGCGGAGCTCCTACAATGAGCAGTTCTTC. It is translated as CATSERSSYNEQFF.

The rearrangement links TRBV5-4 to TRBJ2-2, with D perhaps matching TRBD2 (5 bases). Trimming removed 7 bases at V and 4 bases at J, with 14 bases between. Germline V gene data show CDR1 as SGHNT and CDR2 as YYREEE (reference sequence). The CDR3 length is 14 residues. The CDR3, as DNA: TGTGCCAGCGGACTTCGTGAGGCCACCGGGGAGCTGTTTTTT. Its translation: CASGLREATGELFF. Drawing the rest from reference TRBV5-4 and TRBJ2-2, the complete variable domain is ETGVTQSPTHLIKTRGQQVTLRCSSQSGHNTVSWYQQALGQGPQFIFQYYREEENGRGNFPPRFSGLQFPNYSSELNVNALELDDSALYLCASGLREATGELFFGEGSRLTVL.

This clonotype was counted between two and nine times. The CDR3 loop reads CASSTWTGRGTGELFF. The CDR3 nucleotides read TGTGCCAGCAGCACCTGGACAGGGAGGGGGACCGGGGAGCTGTTTTTT. The chain uses TRBV7-6 and TRBJ2-2; D perhaps matches TRBD1 (8 bases). This CDR3 spans 16 amino acids. Germline V lookup: CDR1 SGHVS, CDR2 FNYEAQ. V was shortened by 5 bases and J by 5 bases, with 18 bases between the two germline ends.

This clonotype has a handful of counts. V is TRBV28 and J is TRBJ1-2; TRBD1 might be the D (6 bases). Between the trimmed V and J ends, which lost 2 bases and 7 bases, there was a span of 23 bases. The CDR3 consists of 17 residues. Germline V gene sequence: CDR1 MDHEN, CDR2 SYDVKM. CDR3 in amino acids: CASSLVGGGADRSGYTF. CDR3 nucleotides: TGTGCCAGCAGTTTAGTGGGGGGGGGCGCAGATAGGTCTGGCTACACCTTC.

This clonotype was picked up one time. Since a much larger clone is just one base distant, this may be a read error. CDR3 coding DNA: TGTGCCACCAGCTTAGACAGGGCCCGTAATTCACCCCTCCACTTT. Protein product: CATSLDRARNSPLHF. The chain couples TRBV11-2 to TRBJ1-6; 7 positions agree with TRBD1. The CDR3 is 15 amino acids. Germline V gene lookup returns CDR1 SGHAT and CDR2 FQNNGV.

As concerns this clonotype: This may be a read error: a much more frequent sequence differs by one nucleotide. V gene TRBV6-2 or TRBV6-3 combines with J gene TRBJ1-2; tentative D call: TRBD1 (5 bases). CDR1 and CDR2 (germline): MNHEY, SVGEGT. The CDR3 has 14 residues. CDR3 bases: TGTGCCAGCAGTTATCTGACTCGGGGCTATGGCGACACCTTC. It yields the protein CASSYLTRGYGDTF.

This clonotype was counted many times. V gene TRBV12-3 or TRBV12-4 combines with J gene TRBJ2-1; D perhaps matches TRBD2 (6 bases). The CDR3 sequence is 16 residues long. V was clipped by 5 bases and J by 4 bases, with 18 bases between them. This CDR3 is CASSPGGIVRYNEQFF. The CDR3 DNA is TGTGCCAGCAGTCCTGGGGGGATCGTACGGTACAATGAGCAGTTCTTC.

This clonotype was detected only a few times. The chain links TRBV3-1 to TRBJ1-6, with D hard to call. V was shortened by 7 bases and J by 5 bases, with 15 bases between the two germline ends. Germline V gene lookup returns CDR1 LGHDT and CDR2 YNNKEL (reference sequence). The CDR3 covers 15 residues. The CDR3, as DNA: TGTGCCAGCACCCCGACCGAAGCTGATAATTCACCCCTCCACTTT. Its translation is CASTPTEADNSPLHF.

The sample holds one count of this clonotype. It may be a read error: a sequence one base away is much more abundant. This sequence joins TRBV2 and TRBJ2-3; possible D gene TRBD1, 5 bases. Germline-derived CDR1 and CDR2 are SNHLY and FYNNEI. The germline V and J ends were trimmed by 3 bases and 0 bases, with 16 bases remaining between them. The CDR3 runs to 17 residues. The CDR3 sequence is CASSDPQVVVSTDTQYF. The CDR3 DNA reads TGTGCCAGCAGTGACCCACAGGTTGTAGTGAGCACAGATACGCAGTATTTT.

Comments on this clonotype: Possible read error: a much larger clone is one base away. CDR3 residues: CASRPGLDATDTQYF. The CDR3 DNA is TGTGCCAGCAGACCAGGACTAGACGCAACAGATACGCAGTATTTT. The V call is TRBV13, the J call TRBJ2-3; 7 bases fit TRBD2. Germline V gene data show CDR1 as PRHDT and CDR2 as FYEKMQ (reference sequence). J was trimmed by 3 bases and V by 6 bases; bases with no gene match: 9. The CDR3 contains 15 residues.

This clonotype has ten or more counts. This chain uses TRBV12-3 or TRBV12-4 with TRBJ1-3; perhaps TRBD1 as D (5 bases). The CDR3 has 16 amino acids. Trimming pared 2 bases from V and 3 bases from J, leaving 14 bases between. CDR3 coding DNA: TGTGCCAGCAGTTTATTTCCCTCGGGGGTTGGAAACACCATATATTTT. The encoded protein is CASSLFPSGVGNTIYF.

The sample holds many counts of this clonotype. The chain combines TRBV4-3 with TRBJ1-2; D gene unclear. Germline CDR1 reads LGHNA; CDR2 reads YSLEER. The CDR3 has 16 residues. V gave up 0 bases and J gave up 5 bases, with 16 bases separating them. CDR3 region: CASSQDLRLRRYGYTF. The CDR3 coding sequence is TGCGCCAGCAGCCAAGACCTCCGCCTCCGGCGGTATGGCTACACCTTC.

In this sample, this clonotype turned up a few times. The CDR3: CASSQITGIETQYF. CDR3 DNA: TGTGCCAGCAGCCAGATCACAGGGATAGAGACCCAGTACTTC. The chain couples TRBV11-2 to TRBJ2-5, with D maybe TRBD1 (6 bases). V lost 5 bases, J lost 4 bases, and 14 bases lay in between. This CDR3 has 14 residues. In germline, CDR1 is SGHAT, CDR2 FQNNGV.

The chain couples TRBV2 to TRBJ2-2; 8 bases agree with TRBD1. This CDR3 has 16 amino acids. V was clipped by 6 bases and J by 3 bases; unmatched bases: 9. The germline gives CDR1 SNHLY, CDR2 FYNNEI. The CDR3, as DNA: TGTGCCAGCAGGGGGGACAGGACCACGGACACCGGGGAGCTGTTTTTT. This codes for CASRGDRTTDTGELFF.

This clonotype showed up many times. In nucleotides, the CDR3 is TGCGCCAGCAGAAATCAGGGGATCCCCACAGATACGCAGTATTTT. It is translated as CASRNQGIPTDTQYF. V gene TRBV5-1 combines with J gene TRBJ2-3; TRBD1 is a possible D gene (6 bases). The CDR3 totals 15 residues. Per germline, CDR1 SGHRS and CDR2 YFSETQ. V gave up 5 bases and J gave up 2 bases, with 15 bases separating them.

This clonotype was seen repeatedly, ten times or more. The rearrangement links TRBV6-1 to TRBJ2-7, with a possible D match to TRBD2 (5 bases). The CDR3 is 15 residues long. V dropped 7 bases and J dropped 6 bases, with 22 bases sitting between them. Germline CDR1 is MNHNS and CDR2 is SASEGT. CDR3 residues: CASTTRLATRVEQYF. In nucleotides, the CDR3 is TGTGCCAGCACCACCCGGTTAGCGACCCGCGTCGAGCAGTACTTC.

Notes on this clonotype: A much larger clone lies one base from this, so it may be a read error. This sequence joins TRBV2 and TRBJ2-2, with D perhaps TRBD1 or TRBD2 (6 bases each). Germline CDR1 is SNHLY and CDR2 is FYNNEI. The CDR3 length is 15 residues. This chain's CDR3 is CASSEGARDTGVLFF. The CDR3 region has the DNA TGTGCCAGCAGTGAGGGGGCGCGGGACACCGGGGTGCTGTTTTTT.

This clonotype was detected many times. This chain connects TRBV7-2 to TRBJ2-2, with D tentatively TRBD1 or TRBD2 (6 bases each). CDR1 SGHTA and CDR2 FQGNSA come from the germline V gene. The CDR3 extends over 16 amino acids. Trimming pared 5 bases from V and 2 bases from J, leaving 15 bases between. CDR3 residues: CASSTRSGANTGELFF. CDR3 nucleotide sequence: TGTGCCAGCAGCACCCGGTCGGGGGCCAACACCGGGGAGCTGTTTTTT. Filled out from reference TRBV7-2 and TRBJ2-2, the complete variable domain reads GAGVSQSPSNKVTEKGKDVELRCDPISGHTALYWYRQSLGQGLEFLIYFQGNSAPDKSGLPSDRFSAERTGGSVSTLTIQRTQQEDSAVYLCASSTRSGANTGELFFGEGSRLTVL.

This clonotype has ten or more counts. The CDR3 reads CASSEEGLAGEADTQYF. For the CDR3, the DNA is TGTGCCAGCAGTGAAGAAGGACTAGCGGGAGAGGCAGATACGCAGTATTTT. The rearrangement joins TRBV6-1 to TRBJ2-3; TRBD2 agrees at 13 bases. Trimming removed 1 base from V and 4 bases from J; junction bases left unmatched: 5. The germline V gene has CDR1 MNHNS and CDR2 SASEGT. CDR3 length: 17 amino acids.